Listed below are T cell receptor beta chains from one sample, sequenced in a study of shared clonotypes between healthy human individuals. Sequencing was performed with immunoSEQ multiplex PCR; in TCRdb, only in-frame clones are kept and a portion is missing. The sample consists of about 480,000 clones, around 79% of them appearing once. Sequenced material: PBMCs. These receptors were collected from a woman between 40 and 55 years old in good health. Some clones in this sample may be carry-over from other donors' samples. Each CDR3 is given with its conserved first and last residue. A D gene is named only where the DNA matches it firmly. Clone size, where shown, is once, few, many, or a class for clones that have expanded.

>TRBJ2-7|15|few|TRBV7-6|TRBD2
TGTGCCAGCAGCTTAGGCGGGAGGAGCTCCTACGAGCAGTACTTC
CASSLGGRSSYEQYF
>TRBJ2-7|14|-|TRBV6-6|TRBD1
TGTGCCAGCAGCCCGGGACAGGGGAGGCACGAGCAGTACTTC
CASSPGQGRHEQYF
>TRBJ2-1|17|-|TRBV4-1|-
TGCGCCAGCAGCCAAGGCCCCCTTAGTATCCCCTCCAATGAGCAGTTCTTC
CASSQGPLSIPSNEQFF
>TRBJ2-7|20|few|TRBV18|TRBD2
TGTGCCAGCTCAGATCCGGGACTAGCGGGAGTATTCGCCACTCTCCACGAGCAGTACTTC
CASSDPGLAGVFATLHEQYF
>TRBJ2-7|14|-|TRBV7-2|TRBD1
TGTGCCAGCAGCTTTAGGGGGGACAGGGGCGAGCAGTACTTC
CASSFRGDRGEQYF
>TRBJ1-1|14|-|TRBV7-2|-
TGTGCCAGCAGTCCCAAGTTAGAAGGCTCTGAAGCTTTCTTT
CASSPKLEGSEAFF
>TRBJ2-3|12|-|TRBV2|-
TGTGCCAGCAGTGAACCGACAGACACGCAGTATTTT
CASSEPTDTQYF
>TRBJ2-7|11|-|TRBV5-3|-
TGTGCCACCGGACCCGCCTACGAGCAGTACTTC
CATGPAYEQYF
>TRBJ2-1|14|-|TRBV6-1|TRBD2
TGTGCTAGTATGATATCCCTAGCGGGAGGAGAGCAGTTCTTC
CASMISLAGGEQFF
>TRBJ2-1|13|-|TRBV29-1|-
TGCAGCGTTGGACCCGGTCCCTACAATGAGCAGTTCTTC
CSVGPGPYNEQFF
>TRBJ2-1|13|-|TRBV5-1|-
TGCGCCAGCAGCTTGGAGTTGCTGGGTGAGCAGTTCTTC
CASSLELLGEQFF
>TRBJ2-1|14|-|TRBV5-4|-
TGTGCCAGCAGCTTCAGCGGATTGAACAATGAGCAGTTCTTC
CASSFSGLNNEQFF
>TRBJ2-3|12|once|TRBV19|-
TGTGCCAGTAGAGCCGGGAGAGATACGCAGTATTTT
CASRAGRDTQYF
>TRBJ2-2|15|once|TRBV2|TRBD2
TGTGCCAGCAGTTTAGCGGGGCTGAACACCGGGGAGCTGTTTTTT
CASSLAGLNTGELFF
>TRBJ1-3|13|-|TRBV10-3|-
TGTGCCATATCCCAGGAGTTAGGAAACACCATATATTTT
CAISQELGNTIYF
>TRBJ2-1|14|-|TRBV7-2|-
TGTGCCAGCAGCTCTGAGGTAGACAATGGCGAGCAGTTCTTC
CASSSEVDNGEQFF
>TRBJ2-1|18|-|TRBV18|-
TGTGCCAGCTCACCACCGTACGGGGTGGGGAGCTCCTACAATGAGCAGTTCTTC
CASSPPYGVGSSYNEQFF
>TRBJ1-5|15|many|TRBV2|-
TGTGCCAGCAGGTACAAGGAAGGGTTTGATCAGCCCCAGCATTTT
CASRYKEGFDQPQHF
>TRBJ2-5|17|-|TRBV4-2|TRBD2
TGTGCCAGCAGCCAAGCCCCTAGCGGGAGAGGGCGGGAGACCCAGTACTTC
CASSQAPSGRGRETQYF
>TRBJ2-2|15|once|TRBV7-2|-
TGTGCCAGCAGCTTAGCGCCCGGCAACACCGGGGAGCTGTTTTTT
CASSLAPGNTGELFF
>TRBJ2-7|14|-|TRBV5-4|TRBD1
TGTGCCAGCAGCTCGGGACAGGGGGCAGGTGAGCAGTACTTC
CASSSGQGAGEQYF
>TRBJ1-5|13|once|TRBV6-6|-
TGTGCCAGCACCCAAGGGGGGGTTCAGCCCCAGCATTTT
CASTQGGVQPQHF
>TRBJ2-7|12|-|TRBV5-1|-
TGCGCCAGCAGCATCGCAGGGTACGAGCAGTACTTC
CASSIAGYEQYF
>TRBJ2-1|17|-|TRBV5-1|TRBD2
TGCGCCAGCAGCCCAAGGACTAGCGAAGTAGCCTACAATGAGCAGTTCTTC
CASSPRTSEVAYNEQFF
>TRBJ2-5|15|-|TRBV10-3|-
TGTGCCATCAGTGGGTCGACCGAAGGAATCGAGACCCAGTACTTC
CAISGSTEGIETQYF
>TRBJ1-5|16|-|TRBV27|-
TGTGCCAGCAGTTTTTGGGGAACCGTTAGCAATCAGCCCCAGCATTTT
CASSFWGTVSNQPQHF
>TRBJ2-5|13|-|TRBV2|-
TGTGCCAGCAGAGTGGGGGATGGAGAGACCCAGTACTTC
CASRVGDGETQYF
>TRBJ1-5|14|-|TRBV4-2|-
TGTGCCAGCAGCCAAGTGGGGGACGGGGTGCCCCAGCATTTT
CASSQVGDGVPQHF
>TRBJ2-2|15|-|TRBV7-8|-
TGTGCCAGCAGCTTGTCCAGAAGGACCACCGGGGAGCTGTTTTTT
CASSLSRRTTGELFF
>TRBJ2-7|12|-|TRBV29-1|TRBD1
TGCAGCGTGGCAACAGGGGGCTACGAGCAGTACTTC
CSVATGGYEQYF
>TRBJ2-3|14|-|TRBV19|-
TGTGCCAGTAGTCTACGACGGGAGACCGATACGCAGTATTTT
CASSLRRETDTQYF
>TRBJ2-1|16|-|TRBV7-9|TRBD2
TGTGCCAGCAGCTTAGTGGGCGGGAGAGTGGAAAATGAGCAGTTCTTC
CASSLVGGRVENEQFF
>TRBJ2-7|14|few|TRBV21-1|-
TGTGCCAGCAGCAACGGGACAGCCGGGAACGAGCAGTACTTC
CASSNGTAGNEQYF
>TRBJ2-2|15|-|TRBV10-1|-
TGCGCCAGCAGTGACACAGGGTTCGGCACCGGGGAGCTGTTTTTT
CASSDTGFGTGELFF
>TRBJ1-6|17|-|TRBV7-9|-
TGTGCCAGCAGCGTCCGGGACGGAGGAATCTGGAATTCACCCCTCCACTTT
CASSVRDGGIWNSPLHF
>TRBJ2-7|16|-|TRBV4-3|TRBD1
TGCGCCAGCAGCCAAGATCCCACAGGGGCCGCCTACGAGCAGTACTTC
CASSQDPTGAAYEQYF
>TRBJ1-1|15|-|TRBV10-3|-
TGTGCCATCAGCCGAGATGGGGAAGTGAACACTGAAGCTTTCTTT
CAISRDGEVNTEAFF
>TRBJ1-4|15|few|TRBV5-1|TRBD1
TGCGCCAGCAGCTCATCGGGACAGGGGGCTGAAAAACTGTTTTTT
CASSSSGQGAEKLFF
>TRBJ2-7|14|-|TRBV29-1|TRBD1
TGCAGCGTTGAAGTGGGACAGGGGGAGTACGAGCAGTACTTC
CSVEVGQGEYEQYF
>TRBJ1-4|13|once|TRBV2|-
TGTGCCAGCAGTGGTTCTGGTAATGAAAAACTGTTTTTT
CASSGSGNEKLFF
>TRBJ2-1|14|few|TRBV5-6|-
TGTGCCAGCAGCTGGATGAGCTCCTACAATGAGCAGTTCTTC
CASSWMSSYNEQFF
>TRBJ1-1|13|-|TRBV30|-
TGTGCCTGGAGTGTATCCCAATCGACTGAAGCTTTCTTT
CAWSVSQSTEAFF
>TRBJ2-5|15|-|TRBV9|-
TGTGCCAGCAGCGTAGGGAGGGGCCTGTGGGAGACCCAGTACTTC
CASSVGRGLWETQYF
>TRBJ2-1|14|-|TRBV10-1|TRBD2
TGCGCCAGCAATAGCGGGAGGGCATCCAATGAGCAGTTCTTC
CASNSGRASNEQFF
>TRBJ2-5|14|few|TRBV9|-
TGTGCCAGCAGCGTAGGGGGACACGGGGAGACCCAGTACTTC
CASSVGGHGETQYF
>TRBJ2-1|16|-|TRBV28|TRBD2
TGTGCCAGCAGTTTATTTCGCCTAGCGGGAGGGAATGAGCAGTTCTTC
CASSLFRLAGGNEQFF
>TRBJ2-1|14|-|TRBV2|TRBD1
TGTGCCGATAAACAGGGGGCATGGCACAATGAGCAGTTCTTC
CADKQGAWHNEQFF
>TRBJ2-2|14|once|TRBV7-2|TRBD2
TGTGCCAGCAGGAGGGAGGGCGGCACCGGGGAGCTGTTTTTT
CASRREGGTGELFF
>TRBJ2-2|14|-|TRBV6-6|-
TGTGCCAGCAGTTTAGGACAGAACACCGGGGAGCTGTTTTTT
CASSLGQNTGELFF
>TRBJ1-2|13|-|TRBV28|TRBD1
TGTGCCAGCAGGGAGGGACAGGAGGAGGGCTACACCTTC
CASREGQEEGYTF
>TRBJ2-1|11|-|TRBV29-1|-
TGCAGCGTTGCGGGTGGACTCGAGCAGTTCTTC
CSVAGGLEQFF
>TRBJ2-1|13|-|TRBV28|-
TGTGCCAGCAGTTTAGCGACCTACAATGAGCAGTTCTTC
CASSLATYNEQFF
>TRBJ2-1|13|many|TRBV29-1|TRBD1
TGCAGCGCTTACAGGGGCATCTACAATGAGCAGTTCTTC
CSAYRGIYNEQFF
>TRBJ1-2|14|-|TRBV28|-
TGTGCCAGCAGTTACGACTCCATTCAAAGTGGCTACACCTTC
CASSYDSIQSGYTF
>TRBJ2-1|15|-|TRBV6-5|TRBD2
TGTGCCAGCAGTACTCCGGGACTAGCGGGGAGTGAGCAGTTCTTC
CASSTPGLAGSEQFF